This paragraph covers one TCR beta chain sequence. What it binds is not known. cDNA reverse transcribed from extracted RNA served as the sequencing template. Repertoires were generated with immunoSEQ multiplex PCR, while TCRdb's copy carries only in-frame clones and drops some. The sample lists approximately 210,000 clones; 66% were seen once. V lost 8 bases to trimming and J lost 2 bases, with 10 bases between them. From germline, CDR1 is LGHNA and CDR2 YSLEER. The CDR3 is 13 amino acids. The sample comes from a study of CD8+ T cells in alopecia areata. Study background: It was oral tofacitinib, at 5 to 10 mg twice daily, that treated patients received. General study points: Normal skin's resident alphabeta T cells are also sequenced in scalp samples.

Sample treatment: oral pan-JAK inhibitor, 5-10 mg twice daily. This clonotype was sampled from a human donor with alopecia areata. The sample in question was CD4+ T cells sorted from blood, obtained around week 44, from a patient treated with tofacitinib. The chain couples TRBV4-3 to TRBJ2-1, with D perhaps TRBD1 or TRBD2 (7 bases each). The CDR3 loop is CASSGGAYNEQFF. The CDR3 nucleotides are TGCGCCAGCTCAGGGGGGGCCTACAATGAGCAGTTCTTC.